The 30 T cell receptor beta chains listed next were all sequenced from one sample in a study of cytomegalovirus exposure and HLA in healthy donors. Primers included in the PCR were 60 Vbeta and 13 Jbeta primers. Profiling relied on immunoSEQ multiplex PCR, and the TCRdb table lists in-frame clones only, not all of them. The profile shows 77,000 or so clones, approximately 71% of them singletons. The sequenced sample consisted of PBMCs. The receptors here all came from a woman between 40 and 50 years old in good health and CMV-seronegative.

This clone showed up just once. The chain combines TRBV7-8 with TRBJ1-1; D is perhaps TRBD1 (6 bases). From germline, CDR1 is SGHVS and CDR2 FQNEAQ. V was pared by 5 bases and J by 4 bases, with 14 bases between. CDR3 size: 14 residues. The CDR3 spells CASSGRGGPTEAFF. CDR3 coding DNA: TGTGCCAGCAGCGGGCGGGGGGGGCCCACTGAAGCTTTCTTT.

V usage is TRBV2 and J usage is TRBJ1-5, with 9 bases that match TRBD1. Germline V lookup: CDR1 SNHLY, CDR2 FYNNEI. After removal of 4 bases from V and 7 bases from J, the junction contained 5 bases not matched to a gene. The CDR3 consists of 14 residues. The CDR3 is CASSADRGRQPQHF. The CDR3 DNA sequence: TGTGCCAGCAGTGCAGACAGGGGGAGGCAGCCCCAGCATTTT.

This chain connects TRBV9 to TRBJ1-6; 8 nucleotides agree with TRBD1. CDR1 SGDLS and CDR2 YYNGEE come from the germline V gene. The ends lost 3 bases at V and 5 bases at J; junction bases unmatched: 4. The CDR3 runs to 15 residues. The CDR3 protein is CASSEMDRDNSPLHF. The CDR3 nucleotides read TGTGCCAGCAGCGAGATGGACAGGGATAATTCACCCCTCCACTTT.

This clone was picked up a small number of times. This chain joins TRBV9 and TRBJ2-7; 7 positions agree with TRBD2. Trimming at V came to 1 base and at J to 1 base, leaving 5 bases not matched to a gene. Per germline, CDR1 SGDLS and CDR2 YYNGEE. The CDR3 length is 15 residues. The chain's CDR3 is CASSVLSGGSYEQYF. DNA of the CDR3: TGTGCCAGCAGCGTACTATCGGGAGGATCCTACGAGCAGTACTTC.

Only a few counts were recorded for this clone. V is TRBV18 and J is TRBJ1-1; 8 bases are shared with TRBD1. Germline values: CDR1 KGHSH, CDR2 LQKENI. V was clipped by 2 bases and J by 10 bases; unmatched bases: 12. The CDR3 extends over 15 amino acids. CDR3 residues: CASSPGDRGEEGAFF. CDR3 DNA: TGTGCCAGCTCACCAGGTGACAGGGGTGAGGAAGGAGCTTTCTTT.

This sequence joins TRBV28 and TRBJ1-5, with D possibly being TRBD1 (5 bases). From germline, CDR1 is MDHEN and CDR2 SYDVKM. The ends were cut back, 6 bases at V and 5 bases at J, with 8 bases in the middle. The CDR3 runs to 12 residues. CDR3 nucleotides: TGTGCCAGCAGCTTCAGGGATCAGCCCCAGCATTTT. It is translated as CASSFRDQPQHF.

The chain is built from TRBV2 and TRBJ2-3; TRBD1 is a possible D gene (6 bases). From germline, CDR1 is SNHLY and CDR2 FYNNEI. CDR3 length equals 14 residues. V was cut by 5 bases and J by 5 bases, with 14 bases left in between. CDR3 protein: CASSTTGNKDTQYF. CDR3 sequence (DNA): TGTGCCAGCAGTACCACAGGGAATAAAGATACGCAGTATTTT.

This chain uses TRBV10-3 with TRBJ1-6; no clear D. The V gene lost 5 bases and the J gene lost 3 bases, with 11 bases spanning the gap. Germline V gives CDR1 ENHRY, CDR2 SYGVKD. The length of the CDR3 is 15 residues. CDR3 in amino acids: CAISYRSLYNSPLHF. CDR3 nucleotides: TGTGCCATCAGTTATCGGTCCCTCTATAATTCACCCCTCCACTTT.

CDR3 protein: CASSIRHAMNTEAFF. CDR3 nucleotides: TGTGCCAGTAGTATCAGACACGCTATGAACACTGAAGCTTTCTTT. J is TRBJ1-1 and V is TRBV19, with unresolved D. The germline CDR1 and CDR2 sequences are LNHDA and SQIVND (reference sequence). Trimming left V 3 bases short and J 0 bases short, with 11 bases between. CDR3 size: 15 residues.

This clone was detected once. The CDR3 reads CASSLQRGGYEQYF. CDR3 sequence (DNA): TGCGCCAGCAGCTTACAGCGGGGAGGCTACGAGCAGTACTTC. V and J are TRBV5-1 and TRBJ2-5, with 7 bases fitting TRBD2. The last part of the DNA fits TRBJ2-7 better; the J call may be wrong. The CDR3 covers 14 residues. Germline CDR1 reads SGHRS; CDR2 reads YFSETQ.

V gene TRBV20-1 combines with J gene TRBJ1-1, with no clear D. CDR1 and CDR2 (germline): DFQATT, SNEGSKA (reference sequence). The CDR3 is 10 amino acids. V was cut by 6 bases and J by 10 bases, with 12 bases left in between. The CDR3 reads CSAETEPAFF. CDR3 bases: TGCAGTGCGGAGACGGAGCCAGCTTTCTTT.

The chain has TRBV27 and TRBJ2-7; D might be TRBD2 (5 bases). CDR1 and CDR2 (germline): MNHEY, SMNVEV (reference sequence). V was pared by 5 bases and J by 3 bases, with 17 bases between. The CDR3 totals 15 residues. The CDR3 here is CASSPPSGLNYEQYF. CDR3 DNA: TGTGCCAGCAGTCCCCCCTCGGGGTTAAACTACGAGCAGTACTTC.

CDR3 in DNA: TGCGCCAGCATGCCCGGGGGGCCCTCCTCCCGTCCTCTCCTCTATGGCTACACCTTC. Protein sequence: CASMPGGPSSRPLLYGYTF. The V gene is TRBV5-1, the J gene TRBJ1-2; tentative D call: TRBD1 (6 bases). V gave up 6 bases and J gave up 4 bases, with 31 bases separating them. The CDR3 totals 19 residues. Per germline, CDR1 SGHRS and CDR2 YFSETQ.

This sequence joins TRBV7-2 and TRBJ1-4; D call uncertain. CDR3 length equals 13 residues. CDR1 SGHTA and CDR2 FQGNSA come from the germline V gene. Trimming left V 5 bases short and J 7 bases short, with 11 bases between. The CDR3 sequence is CASSAGRAEKLFF. The CDR3 DNA reads TGTGCCAGCAGCGCCGGGAGGGCTGAAAAACTGTTTTTT.

This clone was counted only a few times. This rearrangement joins TRBV29-1 to TRBJ1-1, with TRBD1 matching 7 bases. Germline-derived CDR1 and CDR2 are SQVTM and ANQGSEA. The length of the CDR3 is 13 residues. The trim removed 5 bases at V and 1 base at J, leaving 4 bases unmatched. The CDR3 loop reads CSVLGQTNTEAFF. The CDR3 coding sequence is TGCAGCGTTCTGGGACAGACGAACACTGAAGCTTTCTTT.

The V and J genes are TRBV7-2 and TRBJ1-1, with D possibly being TRBD1 (5 bases). The V end was cut by 5 bases, the J end by 0 bases, with 10 bases between. Looked up from germline, CDR1 is SGHTA and CDR2 is FQGNSA. The CDR3 is 14 amino acids. CDR3 residues: CASSPGPLNTEAFF. In DNA form, the CDR3 reads TGTGCCAGCAGCCCAGGGCCATTGAACACTGAAGCTTTCTTT.

This clone showed up just once. DNA for the CDR3: TGTGCCAGCAGCACTAAACAGGGTAACTATGGCTACACCTTC. Protein sequence: CASSTKQGNYGYTF. V usage is TRBV5-4 and J usage is TRBJ1-2, with D possibly TRBD1 on 6 matching bases. Germline values: CDR1 SGHNT, CDR2 YYREEE (reference sequence). The length of the CDR3 is 14 residues. With 4 bases removed from V and 1 base from J, the gap between germline ends came to 11 bases.

V gene TRBV19 combines with J gene TRBJ2-7, with TRBD1 as a possible D gene (6 bases). V shed 3 bases and J shed 2 bases, with 8 bases lying between them. The CDR3 totals 13 residues. The germline gives CDR1 LNHDA, CDR2 SQIVND (reference sequence). CDR3 region: CASSMGAPYEQYF. The CDR3 coding sequence is TGTGCCAGTAGTATGGGGGCCCCCTACGAGCAGTACTTC.

This clone was found once. The chain links TRBV5-1 to TRBJ2-3, with D unclear. The CDR3 runs 14 residues. Trimming stripped 2 bases from V and 2 bases from J, with 9 bases between. Looked up from germline, CDR1 is SGHRS and CDR2 is YFSETQ. CDR3 protein: CASSLERPTDTQYF. The CDR3 nucleotides read TGCGCCAGCAGCTTAGAGAGGCCCACAGATACGCAGTATTTT. The full variable domain, in which reference TRBV5-1 and TRBJ2-3 provide the parts outside the CDR3, is KAGVTQTPRYLIKTRGQQVTLSCSPISGHRSVSWYQQTPGQGLQFLFEYFSETQRNKGNFPGRFSGRQFSNSRSEMNVSTLELGDSALYLCASSLERPTDTQYFGPGTRLTVL.

V and J are TRBV2 and TRBJ1-2; possible D gene TRBD1, 5 bases. CDR3 length: 13 residues. CDR1 is SNHLY and CDR2 is FYNNEI in the germline V gene. V was pared by 4 bases and J by 6 bases, with 12 bases between. The CDR3 sequence is CASSVGAGHGYTF. DNA of the CDR3: TGTGCCAGCAGTGTAGGGGCAGGGCATGGCTACACCTTC.

The CDR3 region is CASSLVGDRGPGANVLTF. The CDR3 nucleotides read TGTGCCAGCAGCTTGGTAGGGGACAGGGGACCTGGGGCCAACGTCCTGACTTTC. The chain joins TRBV5-8 to TRBJ2-6; 10 bases line up with TRBD1. This CDR3 has 18 residues. V shed 0 bases and J 2 bases; nucleotides not matched to a gene: 5. Germline CDR1 is SGHTS and CDR2 is YDEGEE.

V and J are TRBV11-2 and TRBJ2-5; 8 bases match TRBD1. J gave up 1 base and V 5 bases, and 3 bases lay outside the gene matches. Germline V gene lookup returns CDR1 SGHAT and CDR2 FQNNGV. CDR3 length: 14 amino acids. CDR3 nucleotide sequence: TGTGCCAGCAGCGCGGACAGGGCCCAAGAGACCCAGTACTTC. The encoded protein is CASSADRAQETQYF.

This chain joins TRBV19 and TRBJ2-1; a possible D gene is TRBD2 (6 bases). From germline, CDR1 is LNHDA and CDR2 SQIVND (reference sequence). The CDR3 runs 16 residues. V lost 3 bases to trimming and J lost 7 bases, with 19 bases between them. CDR3 sequence: CASSISLVGGGNEQFF. The CDR3 DNA is TGTGCCAGTAGTATTAGTCTGGTGGGAGGAGGGAATGAGCAGTTCTTC.

The chain carries TRBV6-1 and TRBJ1-4; D is ambiguous. CDR3 length: 14 residues. Trimming took off 1 base at V and 4 bases at J, with 7 bases between the two ends. CDR1 and CDR2 from the germline V gene are MNHNS and SASEGT. The CDR3 DNA reads TGTGCCAGCAGTGAAGGCGGAAATAATGAAAAACTGTTTTTT. Amino acid sequence: CASSEGGNNEKLFF.

This clone was found once. V usage is TRBV4-3 and J usage is TRBJ2-1, with a possible D match to TRBD2 (6 bases). V shed 0 bases and J shed 5 bases, with 11 bases lying between them. The CDR3 has 15 residues. Germline V lookup: CDR1 LGHNA, CDR2 YSLEER. CDR3 protein: CASSQEGLRDNEQFF. Here the CDR3 DNA reads TGCGCCAGCAGCCAAGAGGGACTGAGAGACAATGAGCAGTTCTTC.

This sequence joins TRBV10-3 and TRBJ2-5; D is unclear. The J call may not be correct, given that the DNA end is closer to TRBJ2-7. The germline V gene encodes CDR1 ENHRY and CDR2 SYGVKD. The CDR3 consists of 14 residues. In DNA form, the CDR3 reads TGTGCCATCAGGGTGTCCCTCCTATTATACGAGCAGTACTTC. It codes for CAIRVSLLLYEQYF.

The chain couples TRBV5-6 to TRBJ1-6, with a tentative D call TRBD1 (6 bases). The germline V gene encodes CDR1 SGHDT and CDR2 YYEEEE. Trimming removed 4 bases at V and 0 bases at J, with 14 bases between. This CDR3 has 17 amino acids. In nucleotides, the CDR3 is TGTGCCAGCAGCAGCACGGACAGAAGCTCCTATAATTCACCCCTCCACTTT. It yields the protein CASSSTDRSSYNSPLHF. Using reference TRBV5-6 and TRBJ1-6 for the parts outside the CDR3, the full variable domain is DAGVTQSPTHLIKTRGQQVTLRCSPKSGHDTVSWYQQALGQGPQFIFQYYEEEERQRGNFPDRFSGHQFPNYSSELNVNALLLGDSALYLCASSSTDRSSYNSPLHFGNGTRLTVT.

The gene calls are TRBV7-9 and TRBJ2-5; perhaps TRBD1 as D (5 bases). V lost 2 bases and J lost 5, with 12 bases in between. The germline gives CDR1 SEHNR, CDR2 FQNEAQ (reference sequence). This CDR3 has 14 amino acids. Written as DNA, the CDR3 is TGTGCCAGCAGCTTAATGGCAGGGAAGGAGACCCAGTACTTC. This sequence encodes CASSLMAGKETQYF.

The V call is TRBV29-1, the J call TRBJ2-5; 10 bases are shared with TRBD2. V lost 7 bases to trimming and J lost 3 bases; unmatched junction nucleotides: 8. The CDR3 consists of 14 residues. The germline gives CDR1 SQVTM, CDR2 ANQGSEA. As DNA, the CDR3 is TGCAGCGCCTTATACCTAGCGGGAGAAGAGACCCAGTACTTC. This encodes CSALYLAGEETQYF.

This clone occurred a few times. The CDR3 protein is CASSPKTSNTGELFF. CDR3 DNA: TGTGCCAGCTCACCGAAGACATCGAACACCGGGGAGCTGTTTTTT. The chain employs TRBV18 and TRBJ2-2; D ambiguous. The CDR3 has 15 amino acids. The V and J ends lost 3 bases and 0 bases respectively, with 8 bases between them. Germline V gene data show CDR1 as KGHSH and CDR2 as LQKENI.